The source of this T cell receptor beta chain is a study of blood T cell repertoires in COVID-19. Trimming shortened V by 4 bases and J by 2 bases, and 9 bases separated the two germline ends. The germline V gene encodes CDR1 SGHRS and CDR2 YFSETQ. This CDR3 contains 13 residues. How the authors handled the data: By means of reference gene primer amplification, nucleated cell counts were estimated. Clones were sequenced by immunoSEQ multiplex PCR, and TCRdb holds only the in-frame ones, with some missing. V, J and clone size were drawn from that table, and D and trimming were deduced from the DNA. The repertoire holds around 260,000 clones, with approximately 88% as singletons. Turning to this clone: In the same sample, other DNA sequences code for this CDR3.

The sample consisted of peripheral blood. The rearrangement links TRBV5-1 to TRBJ2-5; the D gene is possibly TRBD2 (6 bases). This clonotype originated in a human donor in a cohort sampled during active COVID-19. In nucleotides, the CDR3 is TGCGCCAGCAGCAGGGGACTTCAAGAGACCCAGTACTTC. Amino acid sequence: CASSRGLQETQYF.